This T cell receptor (beta chain) was captured in a study of blood T cells in healthy people across ages. The V and J ends lost 1 base and 0 bases respectively, with 12 bases between them. The CDR3 is 16 residues long. Per germline, CDR1 SEHNR and CDR2 FQNEAQ (reference sequence). A second PCR, run for roughly 7 to 12 cycles, used a sample-barcoded 5' primer plus a J-beta primer mix. TCRdb passed the 5' RACE reads through MiXCR, listing each CDR3 protein once. The repertoire holds about 1.6 million distinct CDR3 sequences, with about 31% as singletons. The TCR was taken from a woman under 40 in good health. Sample: blood. The chain links TRBV7-9 to TRBJ1-1; D is possibly TRBD1 (5 bases). The CDR3 protein is CASSLDGTALNTEAFF. CDR3 bases: TGTGCCAGCAGCTTAGATGGGACGGCCTTGAACACTGAAGCTTTCTTT.